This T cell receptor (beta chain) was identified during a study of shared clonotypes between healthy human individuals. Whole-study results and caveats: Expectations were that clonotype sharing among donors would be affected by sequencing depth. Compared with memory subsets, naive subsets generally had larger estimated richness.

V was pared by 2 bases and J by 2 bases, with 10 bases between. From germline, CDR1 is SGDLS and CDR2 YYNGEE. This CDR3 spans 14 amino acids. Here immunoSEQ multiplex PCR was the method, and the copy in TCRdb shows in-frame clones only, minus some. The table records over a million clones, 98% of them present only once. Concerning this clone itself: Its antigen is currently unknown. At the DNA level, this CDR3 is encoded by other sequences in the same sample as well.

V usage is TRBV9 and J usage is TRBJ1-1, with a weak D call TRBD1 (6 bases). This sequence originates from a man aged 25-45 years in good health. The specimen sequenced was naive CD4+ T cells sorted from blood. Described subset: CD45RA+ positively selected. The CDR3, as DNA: TGTGCCAGCAGCGTCGCACAGGGTAACACTGAAGCTTTCTTT. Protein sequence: CASSVAQGNTEAFF.